The clone carrying this T cell receptor (beta chain) was picked up one time. Antigen unknown. The CDR3 length is 13 residues. CDR1 is ENHRY, CDR2 SYGVKD, per germline. With 10 bases removed from V and 0 bases from J, the gap between germline ends came to 11 bases. The record originates from a study of T cell responses to AZD1222 COVID-19 vaccine. The protocol was immunoSEQ multiplex PCR, while the TCRdb copy is restricted to in-frame clones and leaves out a portion. The sample contains approximately 300,000 clones, about 94% of which appear only once. Study observations and caveats: Spike-spanning, vaccine-associated CD4 TCRs were dominant at 160-218 and 743-854.

The specimen was peripheral blood, collected 28 days after the second AZD1222 dose. The TCR originated in an adult who received the AZD1222 COVID-19 vaccine. This rearrangement joins TRBV10-3 to TRBJ2-3, with a weak D call TRBD1 (7 bases). The CDR3 nucleotides are TGTGCCACGACAGGGACTAGCACAGATACGCAGTATTTT. It codes for CATTGTSTDTQYF.